This passage covers 11 T cell receptor beta chains from one sample sequenced in a study of shared clonotypes between healthy human individuals. Profiling relied on immunoSEQ multiplex PCR, and the TCRdb table lists in-frame clones only, not all of them. The repertoire holds about 2.4 million clones, 80% to 95% seen once, with about 0.39% in the top ten. Sequenced: naive CD4+ T cells from PBMCs. Subset noted: CD45RA+ positively selected. Every receptor here comes from a man aged 18 to 29 in good health. Some clones in this sample may be carry-over from other donors' samples.

V and J are TRBV28 and TRBJ2-1, with D perhaps given as TRBD1 or TRBD2 (5 bases each). Trimming removed 4 bases from V and 0 bases from J, with 10 bases in between. The length of the CDR3 is 15 residues. CDR1 MDHEN and CDR2 SYDVKM come from the germline V gene. This chain's CDR3 is CASSSGPISYNEQFF. The CDR3 DNA reads TGTGCCAGCAGTTCGGGGCCTATCTCCTACAATGAGCAGTTCTTC.

The chain is built from TRBV5-1 and TRBJ1-2; D not resolved. The CDR3 sequence is 11 residues long. The V gene's germline CDR1 is SGHRS and CDR2 YFSETQ. Trimming stripped 6 bases from V and 4 bases from J, with 7 bases between. CDR3 nucleotides: TGCGCCAGCACCGGGGTCTATGGCTACACCTTC. It encodes CASTGVYGYTF. The whole variable domain, remainder taken from reference TRBV5-1 and TRBJ1-2, is KAGVTQTPRYLIKTRGQQVTLSCSPISGHRSVSWYQQTPGQGLQFLFEYFSETQRNKGNFPGRFSGRQFSNSRSEMNVSTLELGDSALYLCASTGVYGYTFGSGTRLTVV.

This chain links TRBV28 with TRBJ1-1; 8 bases line up with TRBD1. Germline lookup yields CDR1 MDHEN and CDR2 SYDVKM. V shed 8 bases and J 4 bases; nucleotides not matched to a gene: 27. This CDR3 has 20 amino acids. The CDR3, as DNA: TGTGCCAGCTCCGATTTAGGATCTCTCCGGGACAGGCCTAGGGGCACTGAAGCTTTCTTT. It yields the protein CASSDLGSLRDRPRGTEAFF.

The chain is built from TRBV7-9 and TRBJ1-1; weak D call: TRBD1 (6 bases). The CDR3 is 16 residues long. Germline loops: CDR1 SEHNR, CDR2 FQNEAQ (reference sequence). Deletions cut 1 base from V and 10 bases from J, with 22 bases between. The CDR3 sequence: CASSLEGGRPMGRAFF. CDR3 sequence (DNA): TGTGCCAGCAGCTTAGAGGGGGGGCGTCCGATGGGTAGAGCTTTCTTT. Together with reference TRBV7-9 and TRBJ1-1, the CDR3 gives the full variable domain: DTGVSQNPRHKITKRGQNVTFRCDPISEHNRLYWYRQTLGQGPEFLTYFQNEAQLEKSRLLSDRFSAERPKGSFSTLEIQRTEQGDSAMYLCASSLEGGRPMGRAFFGQGTRLTVV.

About this clone: The sample has other DNA sequences that encode this CDR3 too. This chain joins TRBV6-5 and TRBJ2-7; TRBD1 agrees at 10 bases. CDR1 and CDR2 (germline): MNHEY, SVGAGI. V shed 2 bases, J shed 4 bases, and the junction held 2 bases outside the gene matches. The CDR3 length is 14 residues. CDR3 sequence: CASSYRDRGYEQYF. The CDR3 coding sequence is TGTGCCAGCAGTTACCGGGACAGGGGTTACGAGCAGTACTTC.

This chain connects TRBV6-1 to TRBJ1-2; D not certain. Germline lookup yields CDR1 MNHNS and CDR2 SASEGT. Deletions cut 4 bases from V and 5 bases from J, with 14 bases between. The CDR3 has 14 amino acids. CDR3 sequence reads: CASSGYQEYYGYTF. CDR3 sequence (DNA): TGTGCCAGCAGTGGATACCAGGAATATTATGGCTACACCTTC.

This clone was seen a single time. The chain links TRBV6-1 to TRBJ2-3, with a tentative D call TRBD2 (6 bases). V was shortened by 7 bases and J by 0 bases, with 14 bases between the two germline ends. The CDR3 extends over 15 amino acids. CDR1 MNHNS and CDR2 SASEGT come from the germline V gene. The CDR3 sequence is CASKRDWGSTDTQYF. CDR3 nucleotides: TGTGCCAGCAAGAGGGACTGGGGTAGCACAGATACGCAGTATTTT.

This clone was seen once. The V and J genes are TRBV5-1 and TRBJ2-7; D might be TRBD1 (7 bases). The CDR3 sequence is 15 residues long. Germline CDR1 is SGHRS and CDR2 is YFSETQ. The germline V and J ends were trimmed by 1 base and 3 bases, with 14 bases remaining between them. CDR3 residues: CASSLSAGGLYEQYF. CDR3 nucleotides: TGCGCCAGCAGCTTGTCGGCAGGGGGACTCTACGAGCAGTACTTC.

V usage is TRBV28 and J usage is TRBJ1-4, with a tentative D call TRBD1 (5 bases). The CDR3 is 16 amino acids. Trimming removed 5 bases at V and 0 bases at J, with 13 bases between. The germline V gene has CDR1 MDHEN and CDR2 SYDVKM. The DNA for the CDR3 is TGTGCCAGCAGTCCGGGGGGGGAGGCAACTAATGAAAAACTGTTTTTT. Translating gives CASSPGGEATNEKLFF.

The chain uses TRBV18 and TRBJ1-5, with D perhaps TRBD1 (6 bases). CDR3 length equals 15 residues. CDR1 and CDR2 from the germline V gene are KGHSH and LQKENI. Between the trimmed V and J ends, which lost 6 bases and 0 bases, there was a span of 12 bases. The CDR3 DNA reads TGTGCCAGCTCCCGGACAGTGCATAGCAATCAGCCCCAGCATTTT. Translated, it gives CASSRTVHSNQPQHF.

The rearrangement joins TRBV18 to TRBJ1-2, with no clear D. The CDR3 sequence is 17 residues long. The ends were cut back, 4 bases at V and 0 bases at J, with 18 bases in the middle. Germline CDR1 and CDR2: KGHSH and LQKENI. Written as DNA, the CDR3 is TGTGCCAGCTCACTACGCTCTTCACACAACTCTAACTATGGCTACACCTTC. Its protein product is CASSLRSSHNSNYGYTF.